This T cell receptor beta chain comes out of a study of CD8+ T cells in alopecia areata. Following extraction, RNA underwent reverse transcription to cDNA, which served as the sequencing template. Libraries were prepared by immunoSEQ multiplex PCR; TCRdb keeps only in-frame clonotypes and omits some of them. This table holds about 210,000 clones, 40% to 45% found once. Sample treatment: oral pan-JAK inhibitor, 5-10 mg twice daily. This clone was seen only a few times. Germline CDR1 SGHRS, CDR2 YFSETQ. This CDR3 spans 13 amino acids. The ends were cut back, 0 bases at V and 5 bases at J, with 7 bases in the middle.

The specimen comprised CD4+ T cells sorted from blood, sampled at roughly week 38, from a patient treated with tofacitinib. The sequence was obtained from a human donor with alopecia areata. The rearrangement links TRBV5-1 to TRBJ2-3; D is unclear. CDR3 DNA sequence: TGCGCCAGCAGCTTGGGAGTCGAAGATACGCAGTATTTT. It codes for CASSLGVEDTQYF.